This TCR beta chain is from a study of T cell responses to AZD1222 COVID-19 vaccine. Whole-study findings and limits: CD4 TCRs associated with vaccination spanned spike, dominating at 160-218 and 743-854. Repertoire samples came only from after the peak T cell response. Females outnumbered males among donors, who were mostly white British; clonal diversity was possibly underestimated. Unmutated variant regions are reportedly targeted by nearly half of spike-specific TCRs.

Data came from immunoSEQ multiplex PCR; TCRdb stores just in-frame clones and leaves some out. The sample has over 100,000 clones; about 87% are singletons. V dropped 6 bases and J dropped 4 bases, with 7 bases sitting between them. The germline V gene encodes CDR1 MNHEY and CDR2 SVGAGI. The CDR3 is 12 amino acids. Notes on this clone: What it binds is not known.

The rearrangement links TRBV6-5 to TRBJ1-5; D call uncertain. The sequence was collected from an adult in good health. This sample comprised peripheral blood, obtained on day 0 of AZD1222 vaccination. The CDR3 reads CASRGLNQPQHF. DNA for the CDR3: TGTGCCAGCAGGGGGTTGAATCAGCCCCAGCATTTT.